These 13 T cell receptor beta chains were all obtained from the same sample, sequenced in a study of vaccination effects on CD4 cells after COVID-19. Their antigens are not known. The authors isolated CD4+ T cells after around 9 days of culture. TCRdb keeps only in-frame clones here, not all; method: immunoSEQ multiplex PCR. Seen here are about 46,000 clones, about 74% observed once, and the top ten hold roughly 8.6%. The material was CD4+ T cells from PBMCs cultured without peptide, obtained before COVID-19 vaccination. The origin of the receptors is a human donor who had a prior SARS-CoV-2 infection.

V is TRBV3-1 (or the pseudogene TRBV3-2) and J is TRBJ2-2; D is ambiguous. V gave up 4 bases and J gave up 4 bases, with 7 bases separating them. The CDR3 is 13 amino acids. The germline CDR1 and CDR2 sequences are LGHDT and YNNKEL (reference sequence). The DNA of the CDR3 is TGTGCCAGCAGCCCCCGTATCACCGGGGAGCTGTTTTTT. Protein product: CASSPRITGELFF.

This rearrangement joins TRBV5-1 to TRBJ1-1; TRBD1 is a possible D gene (5 bases). Germline-derived CDR1 and CDR2 are SGHRS and YFSETQ. V dropped 1 base and J dropped 11 bases, with 18 bases sitting between them. The CDR3 consists of 14 residues. The CDR3 DNA sequence: TGCGCCAGCAGCTTGCTCCCCACCCAGGGTGGGGCTTTCTTT. Translated, it gives CASSLLPTQGGAFF.

This clone was counted once. The chain links TRBV3-1 (or the pseudogene TRBV3-2) to TRBJ2-4; tentatively, D is TRBD1 (6 bases). CDR1 is LGHDT and CDR2 is YNNKEL in the germline V gene (reference sequence). This CDR3 is 19 amino acids long. Trimming removed 1 base at V and 0 bases at J, with 19 bases between. The CDR3 is CASSQVPGHNLLAKNIQYF. The CDR3 nucleotides are TGTGCCAGCAGCCAAGTACCGGGACACAATCTACTAGCCAAAAACATTCAGTACTTC.

The chain combines TRBV9 with TRBJ1-2; 12 bases line up with TRBD1. CDR3 length: 15 residues. In germline, CDR1 is SGDLS, CDR2 YYNGEE. V was clipped by 7 bases and J by 4 bases; unmatched bases: 8. CDR3 bases: TGTGCCAGCGGGGGAGGGACAGGGGGCGTCTATGGCTACACCTTC. It yields the protein CASGGGTGGVYGYTF.

V gene TRBV5-1 combines with J gene TRBJ2-7; the D is unclear. From germline, CDR1 is SGHRS and CDR2 YFSETQ. The CDR3 is 14 amino acids. The germline V and J ends were trimmed by 0 bases and 0 bases, with 7 bases remaining between them. As DNA, the CDR3 is TGCGCCAGCAGCTTGGTTCCCAGCTCCTACGAGCAGTACTTC. The encoded protein is CASSLVPSSYEQYF.

The chain combines TRBV5-1 with TRBJ2-5; tentative D call: TRBD2 (5 bases). Germline V gene lookup returns CDR1 SGHRS and CDR2 YFSETQ. V lost 5 bases, J lost 2 bases, and 13 bases lay in between. The CDR3 is 14 residues long. Written as DNA, the CDR3 is TGCGCCAGCAGACGAGAAACTAGGCAAGAGACCCAGTACTTC. It specifies CASRRETRQETQYF.

CDR3 loop: CASSLAVGADTQYF. DNA for the CDR3: TGCGCCAGCAGCTTAGCGGTGGGGGCAGATACGCAGTATTTT. This rearrangement joins TRBV5-1 to TRBJ2-3; D may match TRBD1 or TRBD2 (5 bases each). The CDR3 runs to 14 residues. CDR1 SGHRS and CDR2 YFSETQ come from the germline V gene. The ends were cut back, 2 bases at V and 4 bases at J, with 11 bases in the middle.

The rearrangement links TRBV3-1 (or the pseudogene TRBV3-2) to TRBJ1-5; no reliable D call. Per the germline V gene, CDR1 is LGHDT and CDR2 is YNNKEL (reference sequence). This CDR3 is built from 14 residues. With 8 bases removed from V and 2 bases from J, the gap between germline ends came to 13 bases. In DNA form, the CDR3 reads TGTGCCAGCTCGGTGGGGTCTGGCAATCAGCCCCAGCATTTT. Its translation is CASSVGSGNQPQHF.

J is TRBJ2-1 and V is TRBV19, with 8 bases identical to TRBD1. The CDR3 contains 15 residues. Germline V gene sequence: CDR1 LNHDA, CDR2 SQIVND (reference sequence). J lost 8 bases, V lost 4 bases, and 10 bases had no gene match. In DNA form, the CDR3 reads TGTGCCAGTAGTAATTATTGGACAGGGAGTTATGAGCAGTTCTTC. It translates to CASSNYWTGSYEQFF.

The V and J genes are TRBV4-3 and TRBJ1-2; 10 positions match TRBD1. V lost 3 bases to trimming and J lost 2 bases; unmatched junction nucleotides: 3. From germline, CDR1 is LGHNA and CDR2 YSLEER. This CDR3 is 15 amino acids long. The CDR3 protein is CASSQRTGGNYGYTF. The CDR3 DNA follows: TGCGCCAGCAGCCAGCGGACAGGGGGAAACTATGGCTACACCTTC.

This clone was observed a single time. The V and J genes are TRBV6-1 and TRBJ2-3; D is unresolved. Germline V gene sequence: CDR1 MNHNS, CDR2 SASEGT. V gave up 2 bases and J gave up 3 bases, with 6 bases separating them. The CDR3 runs 13 residues. CDR3 DNA sequence: TGTGCCAGCAGTGAAATTGTAACAGATACGCAGTATTTT. This gives the protein CASSEIVTDTQYF.

This clone was counted a few times. The chain is built from TRBV5-1 and TRBJ2-1; D possibly corresponds to TRBD1 (6 bases). The CDR3 is 14 residues long. From germline, CDR1 is SGHRS and CDR2 YFSETQ. Trimming left V 1 base short and J 7 bases short, with 12 bases between. CDR3 sequence reads: CASSLWGPGNEQFF. CDR3 in DNA: TGCGCCAGCAGCTTGTGGGGGCCTGGGAATGAGCAGTTCTTC.

This clone appeared once. The rearrangement links TRBV6-5 to TRBJ2-7; 11 bases match TRBD2. Per the germline V gene, CDR1 is MNHEY and CDR2 is SVGAGI. V gave up 5 bases and J gave up 2 bases; unmatched junction bases: 5. The CDR3 is 15 residues long. The CDR3 region has the DNA TGTGCCAGCAGTCGGACTAGCGGGCTACCCTACGAGCAGTACTTC. Amino acids: CASSRTSGLPYEQYF.